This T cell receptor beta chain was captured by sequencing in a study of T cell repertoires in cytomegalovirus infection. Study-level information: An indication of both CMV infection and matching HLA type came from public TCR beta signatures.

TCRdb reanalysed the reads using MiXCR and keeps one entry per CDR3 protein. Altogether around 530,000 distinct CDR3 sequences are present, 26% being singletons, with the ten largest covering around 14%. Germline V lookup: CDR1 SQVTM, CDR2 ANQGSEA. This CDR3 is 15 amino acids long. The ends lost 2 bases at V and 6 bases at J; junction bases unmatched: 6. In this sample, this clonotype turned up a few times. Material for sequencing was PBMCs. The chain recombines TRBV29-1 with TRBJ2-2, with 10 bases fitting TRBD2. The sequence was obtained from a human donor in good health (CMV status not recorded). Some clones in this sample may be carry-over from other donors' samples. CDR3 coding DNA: TGCAGCGTTGAAAAAGAGCGGGAGGGCCCCGGGGAGCTGTTTTTT. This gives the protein CSVEKEREGPGELFF.